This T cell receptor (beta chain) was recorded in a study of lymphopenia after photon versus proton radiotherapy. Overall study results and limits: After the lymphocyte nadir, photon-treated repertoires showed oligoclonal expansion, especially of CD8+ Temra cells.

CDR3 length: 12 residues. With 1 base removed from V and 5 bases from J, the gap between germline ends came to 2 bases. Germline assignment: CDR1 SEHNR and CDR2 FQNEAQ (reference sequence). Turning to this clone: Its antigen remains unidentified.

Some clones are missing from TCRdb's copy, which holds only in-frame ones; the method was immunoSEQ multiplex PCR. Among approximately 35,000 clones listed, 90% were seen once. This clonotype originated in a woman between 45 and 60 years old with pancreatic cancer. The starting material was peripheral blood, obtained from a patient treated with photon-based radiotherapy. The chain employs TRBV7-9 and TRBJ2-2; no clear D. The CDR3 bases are TGTGCCAGCAGCTTAGGTACCGGGGAGCTGTTTTTT. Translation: CASSLGTGELFF.